This record concerns one TCR beta chain sequence. What it binds is not known. The data were produced by immunoSEQ multiplex PCR, yet TCRdb's version contains in-frame clones alone and is incomplete. The data contain under 300,000 clones, roughly 90% of them seen just once; the ten biggest clones take up less than 0.4%. The data were taken from a study of cytomegalovirus exposure and HLA in healthy donors. Study at large: The same platform was used for the 90 to 150 validation repertoires as for the 666 first-cohort repertoires, as reported in a later analysis. Study findings and constraints: Most TCRs appeared rarely, but some public TCRs recurred in many donors.

While the first cohort had fewer than 850 subjects, the donors belonged to the separate validation cohort of over a hundred subjects. The TCR comes from a woman between 18 and 30 years old in good health and CMV-seronegative. Specimen: PBMCs.

The CDR3 here is CASSADRVTETQYF. The CDR3 region has the DNA TGTGCCAGCAGCGCGGACAGGGTGACGGAGACCCAGTACTTC. The chain has TRBV6-1 and TRBJ2-5, with 8 bases lining up with TRBD1. Germline V gene lookup returns CDR1 MNHNS and CDR2 SASEGT. The J segment lost 5 bases and the V segment lost 6 bases, leaving 8 bases of the junction unmatched. The CDR3 runs 14 residues.